This TCR beta chain was captured in a study of blood T cell repertoires in COVID-19. Background on the study: Collection of acute and convalescent COVID-19 samples took place in the United States, Italy and Spain. T cells, B-cell-depleted T cells, or PBMCs supplied cDNA or gDNA.

This clone occurred a few times. CDR1 SEHNR and CDR2 FQNEAQ come from the germline V gene (reference sequence). The CDR3 has 17 amino acids. V lost 3 bases to trimming and J lost 1 base; unmatched junction nucleotides: 10. Methods used by the authors: By means of reference gene primer amplification, nucleated cell counts were estimated. The table came from immunoSEQ multiplex PCR; TCRdb's copy has only in-frame clones and leaves some out. The DNA gave D and trimming, while V, J and clone size come from that table. The table has approximately 230,000 clones, approximately 79% seen once. This TCR derives from a woman aged 80 or over with active or convalescent COVID-19. This chain links TRBV7-9 with TRBJ1-2; the match to TRBD1 covers 8 bases. Sequenced input: peripheral blood. The CDR3 DNA reads TGTGCCAGCAGCTTGAGGACAGGGAGCGTGGATAACTATGGCTACACCTTC. Translated, it gives CASSLRTGSVDNYGYTF.